This T cell receptor (beta chain) was retrieved from a study of control samples from healthy donors and cancer patients. The trim removed 6 bases at V and 6 bases at J, leaving 5 bases unmatched. Germline lookup yields CDR1 ENHRY and CDR2 SYGVKD. CDR3 length: 13 residues. Produced via immunoSEQ multiplex PCR; TCRdb's table is partial and in-frame only. The sample gives roughly 70,000 clones, 84% of which show up once; 25% to 35% is in the top ten. The sample was blood. This clonotype originated in a man over 45 in good health. The chain joins TRBV10-3 to TRBJ1-2, with 9 bases matching TRBD1. CDR3 DNA sequence: TGTGCCATCAGCGGGGACAGGGAGGATGGCTACACCTTC. Protein product: CAISGDREDGYTF.